The 26 T cell receptor beta chains below all came from one sample that was sequenced in a study of patients and donors after allogeneic stem cell transplantation. TCRdb called the RT-PCR reads again in MiXCR, with one record for every CDR3 protein. The data show about 230,000 distinct CDR3 sequences, with 14% seen just once and more than 9% held by the top ten. The sample was blood, either unsorted or a sorted T cell fraction (not recorded which). These receptors all stem from a human donor who was either an allogeneic HSCT recipient or a stem cell or donor lymphocyte infusion donor (not recorded which). It is not recorded whose cells these are; they may come from a transplant donor.

The chain has TRBV10-3 and TRBJ2-3; 13 bases align to TRBD2. CDR1 and CDR2 (germline): ENHRY, SYGVKD. V shed 4 bases and J 1 base; nucleotides not matched to a gene: 14. This CDR3 has 20 amino acids. The CDR3 sequence: CAISVSPGLAGPTRTDTQYF. The CDR3 DNA sequence: TGTGCCATCAGTGTTTCCCCGGGACTAGCGGGGCCCACCCGCACAGATACGCAGTATTTT.

This clonotype was seen at least ten times. This rearrangement joins TRBV5-1 to TRBJ2-2; D is undetermined. The germline V and J ends were trimmed by 0 bases and 1 base, with 7 bases remaining between them. Germline V gene data show CDR1 as SGHRS and CDR2 as YFSETQ. The CDR3 is 15 amino acids. CDR3 sequence reads: CASSLGPGNTGELFF. CDR3 coding DNA: TGCGCCAGCAGCTTGGGACCGGGGAACACCGGGGAGCTGTTTTTT.

The rearrangement joins TRBV29-1 to TRBJ1-4; D unclear. Germline CDR1 reads SQVTM; CDR2 reads ANQGSEA. This CDR3 spans 13 amino acids. With 7 bases removed from V and 3 bases from J, the gap between germline ends came to 12 bases. DNA of the CDR3: TGCAGCGGATCAGGTCCGGCTAATGAAAAACTGTTTTTT. Residues: CSGSGPANEKLFF.

This clonotype was detected a few times. The rearrangement joins TRBV20-1 to TRBJ1-4; D unresolved. The ends were cut back, 3 bases at V and 5 bases at J, with 10 bases in the middle. CDR1 is DFQATT and CDR2 is SNEGSKA in the germline V gene (reference sequence). The length of the CDR3 is 13 residues. The CDR3 DNA reads as TGCAGTGCTAGGAAATGGGGAAATGAAAAACTGTTTTTT. Residues: CSARKWGNEKLFF.

The chain links TRBV19 to TRBJ1-3; no reliable D call. CDR1 LNHDA and CDR2 SQIVND come from the germline V gene (reference sequence). V lost 0 bases and J lost 13, with 13 bases in between. This CDR3 contains 13 residues. CDR3 residues: CASSIDRPVRIYF. For the CDR3, the DNA is TGTGCCAGTAGTATAGACCGACCCGTCAGGATATATTTT.

The chain carries TRBV15 and TRBJ1-4; D perhaps matches TRBD1 (6 bases). Trimming took off 2 bases at V and 7 bases at J, with 14 bases between the two ends. CDR1 is LNHNV and CDR2 is YYDKDF in the germline V gene (reference sequence). The CDR3 spans 15 residues. The CDR3 nucleotides are TGTGCCACCAGCAGACCTACGGGGGCGAGTGAAAAACTGTTTTTT. Its protein product is CATSRPTGASEKLFF.

This clonotype appeared a few times. The V gene is TRBV6-2 or TRBV6-3, the J gene TRBJ2-3, with D tentatively TRBD1 or TRBD2 (5 bases each). The germline V gene encodes CDR1 MNHEY and CDR2 SVGEGT. The CDR3 totals 14 residues. V was cut by 7 bases and J by 2 bases, with 13 bases left in between. CDR3 DNA sequence: TGTGCCAGCACCGACGGGGCTCCCACAGATACGCAGTATTTT. Amino acids: CASTDGAPTDTQYF.

The chain recombines TRBV6-1 with TRBJ2-7; 10 bases agree with TRBD2. CDR1 and CDR2 (germline): MNHNS, SASEGT. This CDR3 spans 14 amino acids. V was clipped by 6 bases and J by 4 bases; unmatched bases: 6. The CDR3: CASSRSGGEYEQYF. The CDR3 DNA reads TGTGCCAGCAGCCGCAGCGGGGGGGAGTACGAGCAGTACTTC.

The genes are TRBV7-2 and TRBJ2-7; D gene ambiguous. Germline-derived CDR1 and CDR2 are SGHTA and FQGNSA. V was shortened by 1 base and J by 2 bases, with 9 bases between the two germline ends. This CDR3 comprises 14 residues. The CDR3 coding sequence is TGTGCCAGCAGCTTAGAGCAATTTGCCTACGAGCAGTACTTC. The encoded protein is CASSLEQFAYEQYF.

V usage is TRBV11-2 and J usage is TRBJ1-1; maybe TRBD1 (6 bases). In germline, CDR1 is SGHAT, CDR2 FQNNGV. With 4 bases removed from V and 4 bases from J, the gap between germline ends came to 16 bases. CDR3 size: 15 residues. CDR3 DNA sequence: TGTGCCAGCAGCTCGTCAGGGGTACTGGGCACTGAAGCTTTCTTT. Translating it yields CASSSSGVLGTEAFF.

The genes are TRBV5-1 and TRBJ2-5; 7 nucleotides agree with TRBD1. The CDR3 is 13 amino acids. Germline CDR1 and CDR2: SGHRS and YFSETQ. Trimming took 5 bases from V and 1 from J; bases not matched to a gene: 2. The CDR3 sequence is CASRGTAQETQYF. CDR3 nucleotides: TGCGCCAGCAGGGGGACAGCCCAAGAGACCCAGTACTTC.

The chain links TRBV9 to TRBJ2-3; TRBD2 is a possible D gene (6 bases). CDR1 is SGDLS, CDR2 YYNGEE, per germline. This CDR3 has 15 residues. V dropped 4 bases and J dropped 1 base, with 13 bases sitting between them. CDR3 DNA: TGTGCCAGCAGCCTCCGGTCTAGCGGCACAGATACGCAGTATTTT. Protein product: CASSLRSSGTDTQYF. The entire variable domain, with the rest obtained from reference TRBV9 and TRBJ2-3, is as follows: DSGVTQTPKHLITATGQRVTLRCSPRSGDLSVYWYQQSLDQGLQFLIQYYNGEERAKGNILERFSAQQFPDLHSELNLSSLELGDSALYFCASSLRSSGTDTQYFGPGTRLTVL.

This chain links TRBV10-3 with TRBJ2-3; 7 bases agree with TRBD2. Looked up from germline, CDR1 is ENHRY and CDR2 is SYGVKD. There are 15 residues in the CDR3. V trimming: 3 bases; J trimming: 0 bases; junction bases outside the gene matches: 3. The CDR3 DNA sequence: TGTGCCATCAGTGATAGCGGGCGAAGCACAGATACGCAGTATTTT. It yields the protein CAISDSGRSTDTQYF.

This sequence joins TRBV25-1 and TRBJ2-2, with D possibly matching TRBD2 (6 bases). Germline values: CDR1 MGHDK, CDR2 SYGVNS. CDR3 length equals 16 residues. V was shortened by 2 bases and J by 2 bases, with 12 bases between the two germline ends. CDR3 sequence (DNA): TGTGCCAGCAGTGAAACGCGGACTACTAACACCGGGGAGCTGTTTTTT. Amino acids: CASSETRTTNTGELFF.

CDR3: CASRGTGVQETQYF. The CDR3 DNA sequence: TGCGCCAGCAGGGGGACAGGGGTACAAGAGACCCAGTACTTC. The chain has TRBV5-1 and TRBJ2-5, with 10 bases identical to TRBD1. Trimming at V came to 5 bases and at J to 2 bases, leaving 3 bases not matched to a gene. This CDR3 region has 14 residues. Germline values: CDR1 SGHRS, CDR2 YFSETQ.

The V and J genes are TRBV3-1 and TRBJ2-1; 9 bases are a match to TRBD2. This CDR3 region has 17 residues. Germline V CDR1 and CDR2: LGHDT, YNNKEL (reference sequence). V shed 4 bases, J shed 9 bases, and the junction held 16 bases outside the gene matches. The DNA of the CDR3 is TGTGCCAGCAGCCCTCGCTTAGCGGGAGACCGAGGCTTTGAGCAGTTCTTC. As protein: CASSPRLAGDRGFEQFF.

Many counts were recorded for this clonotype. The gene calls are TRBV3-1 and TRBJ2-4; 11 nucleotides line up with TRBD2. This CDR3 has 13 residues. Germline V gene lookup returns CDR1 LGHDT and CDR2 YNNKEL (reference sequence). After removal of 3 bases from V and 16 bases from J, the junction contained 8 bases not matched to a gene. The CDR3 nucleotides are TGTGCCAGCAGCCACCTCCATAGCGGGGGGGTTTACTTC. It encodes CASSHLHSGGVYF. The full variable domain, in which reference TRBV3-1 and TRBJ2-4 provide the parts outside the CDR3, is DTAVSQTPKYLVTQMGNDKSIKCEQNLGHDTMYWYKQDSKKFLKIMFSYNNKELIINETVPNRFSPKSPDKAHLNLHINSLELGDSAVYFCASSHLHSGGVYFGAGTRLSVL.

This clonotype was observed a handful of times. The V gene is TRBV7-9, the J gene TRBJ1-2; perhaps TRBD1 as D (6 bases). Germline V gene data show CDR1 as SEHNR and CDR2 as FQNEAQ (reference sequence). V was shortened by 3 bases and J by 6 bases, with 14 bases between the two germline ends. CDR3 size: 14 residues. The DNA for the CDR3 is TGTGCCAGCAGCTTGGCCAGGGGATCTGATGGCTACACCTTC. Translating it yields CASSLARGSDGYTF.

This clonotype was counted many times. The chain employs TRBV5-6 and TRBJ1-1; TRBD1 matches at 8 bases. Germline CDR1 reads SGHDT; CDR2 reads YYEEEE. V lost 1 base and J lost 6; bases outside the gene matches: 2. This CDR3 is 13 amino acids long. CDR3 coding DNA: TGTGCCAGCAGCTTGATACAGGGGGCTGAAGCTTTCTTT. Protein: CASSLIQGAEAFF.

J is TRBJ2-1 and V is TRBV4-3; D might be TRBD1 (7 bases). The length of the CDR3 is 16 residues. CDR1 and CDR2 from the germline V gene are LGHNA and YSLEER. Deletions cut 0 bases from V and 5 bases from J, with 14 bases between. The CDR3 loop is CASSQEWGRGDNEQFF. CDR3 DNA sequence: TGCGCCAGCAGCCAAGAGTGGGGCAGGGGGGACAATGAGCAGTTCTTC.

The chain is built from TRBV6-1 and TRBJ2-1, with D possibly TRBD1 on 5 matching bases. The germline V gene encodes CDR1 MNHNS and CDR2 SASEGT. Trimming stripped 2 bases from V and 16 bases from J, with 18 bases between. This CDR3 contains 13 residues. CDR3 amino acids: CASSETGGRASFF. The CDR3 DNA reads TGTGCCAGCAGTGAAACGGGCGGCAGGGCATCCTTCTTC.

The table lists this clonotype with a few counts. This chain joins TRBV18 and TRBJ2-3; D is possibly TRBD2 (6 bases). V was clipped by 3 bases and J by 1 base, with 11 bases between them. The germline V gene has CDR1 KGHSH and CDR2 LQKENI. The length of the CDR3 is 15 residues. CDR3 DNA sequence: TGTGCCAGCTCACCGAGGGGCGGGGGCACAGATACGCAGTATTTT. Its translation is CASSPRGGGTDTQYF.

The chain recombines TRBV6-5 with TRBJ2-3, with 14 bases lining up with TRBD2. This CDR3 contains 17 residues. Trimming cost V 4 bases and J 2 bases; bases outside gene matches: 5. Germline CDR1 and CDR2: MNHEY and SVGAGI. The CDR3 protein is CASSLQGLAGATDTQYF. CDR3 nucleotides: TGTGCCAGCAGTTTACAGGGACTAGCGGGGGCCACAGATACGCAGTATTTT.

This clonotype appeared many times. CDR3 region: CASSPPMKREAFF. The CDR3, as DNA: TGTGCCAGCTCACCACCGATGAAGAGGGAAGCTTTCTTT. V usage is TRBV18 and J usage is TRBJ1-1; the D is unclear. CDR1 is KGHSH, CDR2 LQKENI, per germline. V dropped 0 bases and J dropped 8 bases, with 10 bases sitting between them. The CDR3 totals 13 residues.

The rearrangement joins TRBV5-1 to TRBJ1-1; TRBD1 matches at 7 bases. Looked up from germline, CDR1 is SGHRS and CDR2 is YFSETQ. CDR3 length: 14 amino acids. Trimming removed 5 bases from V and 3 bases from J; junction bases left unmatched: 7. The CDR3 coding sequence is TGCGCCAGCAGACAGGGGATGGGGGACACTGAAGCTTTCTTT. This gives the protein CASRQGMGDTEAFF.

The chain combines TRBV7-3 with TRBJ1-6, with TRBD1 as a possible D gene (6 bases). Trimming removed 2 bases from V and 9 bases from J, with 11 bases in between. The CDR3 contains 14 residues. The V gene's germline CDR1 is SGHTA and CDR2 FQGTGA. CDR3 amino acids: CASSLGDTGSPLHF. CDR3 DNA: TGTGCCAGCAGCTTAGGGGACACCGGTTCACCCCTCCACTTT.